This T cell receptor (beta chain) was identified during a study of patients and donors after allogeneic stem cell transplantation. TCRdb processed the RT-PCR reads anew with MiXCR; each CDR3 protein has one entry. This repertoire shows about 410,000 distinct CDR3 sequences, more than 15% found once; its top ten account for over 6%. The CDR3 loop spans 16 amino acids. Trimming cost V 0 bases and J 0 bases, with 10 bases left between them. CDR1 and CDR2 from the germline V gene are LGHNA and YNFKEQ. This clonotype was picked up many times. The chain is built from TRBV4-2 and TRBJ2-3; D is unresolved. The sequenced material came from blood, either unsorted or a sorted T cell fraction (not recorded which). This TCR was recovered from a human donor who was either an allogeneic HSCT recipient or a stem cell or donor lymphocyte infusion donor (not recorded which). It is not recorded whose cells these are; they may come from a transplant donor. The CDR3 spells CASSQDRKGSTDTQYF. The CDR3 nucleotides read TGTGCCAGCAGCCAAGATCGAAAGGGTAGCACAGATACGCAGTATTTT.